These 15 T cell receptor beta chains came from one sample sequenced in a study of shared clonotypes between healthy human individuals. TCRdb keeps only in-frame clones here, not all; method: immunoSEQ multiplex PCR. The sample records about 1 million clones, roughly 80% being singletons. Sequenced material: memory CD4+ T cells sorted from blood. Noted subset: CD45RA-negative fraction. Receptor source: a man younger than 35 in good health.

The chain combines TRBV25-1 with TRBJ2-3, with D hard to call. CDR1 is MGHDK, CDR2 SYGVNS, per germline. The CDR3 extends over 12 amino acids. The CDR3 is CAEERNTDTQYF. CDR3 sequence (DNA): TGTGCTGAGGAACGGAACACAGATACGCAGTATTTT.

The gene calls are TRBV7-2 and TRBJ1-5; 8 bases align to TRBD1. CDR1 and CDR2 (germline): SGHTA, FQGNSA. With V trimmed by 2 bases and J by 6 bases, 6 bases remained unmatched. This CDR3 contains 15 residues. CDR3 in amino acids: CASSLQGAHGQPQHF. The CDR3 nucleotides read TGTGCCAGCAGCTTACAGGGGGCGCACGGTCAGCCCCAGCATTTT.

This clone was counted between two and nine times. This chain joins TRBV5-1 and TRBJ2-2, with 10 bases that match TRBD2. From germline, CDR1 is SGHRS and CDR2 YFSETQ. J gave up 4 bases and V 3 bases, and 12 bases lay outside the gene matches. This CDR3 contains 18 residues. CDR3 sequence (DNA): TGCGCCAGCAGCTGGGGCCTCTCAGCGGGAGGGCCCACCGGGGAGCTGTTTTTT. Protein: CASSWGLSAGGPTGELFF.

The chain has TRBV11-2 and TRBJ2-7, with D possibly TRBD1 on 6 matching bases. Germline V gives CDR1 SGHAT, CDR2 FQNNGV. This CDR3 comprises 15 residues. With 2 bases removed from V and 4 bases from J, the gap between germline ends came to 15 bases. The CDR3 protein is CASSLRTALGYEQYF. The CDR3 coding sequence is TGTGCCAGCAGCTTAAGGACAGCTTTGGGATACGAGCAGTACTTC.

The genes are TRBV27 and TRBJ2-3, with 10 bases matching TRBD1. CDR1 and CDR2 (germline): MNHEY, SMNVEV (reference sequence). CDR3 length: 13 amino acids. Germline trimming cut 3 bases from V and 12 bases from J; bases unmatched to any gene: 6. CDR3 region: CASSFPGQGFQYF. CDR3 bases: TGTGCCAGCAGTTTCCCGGGACAGGGGTTTCAGTATTTT.

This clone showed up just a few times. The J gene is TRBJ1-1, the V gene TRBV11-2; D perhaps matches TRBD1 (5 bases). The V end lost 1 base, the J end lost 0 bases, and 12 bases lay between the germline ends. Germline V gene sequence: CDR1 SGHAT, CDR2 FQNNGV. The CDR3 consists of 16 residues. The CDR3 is CASSLAGGNMNTEAFF. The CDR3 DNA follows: TGTGCCAGCAGCTTAGCGGGGGGAAATATGAACACTGAAGCTTTCTTT.

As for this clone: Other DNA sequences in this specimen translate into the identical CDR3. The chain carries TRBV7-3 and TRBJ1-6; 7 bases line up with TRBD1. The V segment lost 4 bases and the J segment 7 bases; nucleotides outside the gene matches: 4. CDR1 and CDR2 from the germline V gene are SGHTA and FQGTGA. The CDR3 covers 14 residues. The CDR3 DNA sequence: TGTGCCAGCAGCTCCGGGACAGAGAATTCACCCCTCCACTTT. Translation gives CASSSGTENSPLHF.

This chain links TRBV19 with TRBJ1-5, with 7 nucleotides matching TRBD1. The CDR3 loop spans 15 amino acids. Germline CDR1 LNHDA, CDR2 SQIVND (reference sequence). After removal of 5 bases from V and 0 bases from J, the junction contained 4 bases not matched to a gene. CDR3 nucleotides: TGTGCCAGTAGTCGGGACAGATATAGCAATCAGCCCCAGCATTTT. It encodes CASSRDRYSNQPQHF.

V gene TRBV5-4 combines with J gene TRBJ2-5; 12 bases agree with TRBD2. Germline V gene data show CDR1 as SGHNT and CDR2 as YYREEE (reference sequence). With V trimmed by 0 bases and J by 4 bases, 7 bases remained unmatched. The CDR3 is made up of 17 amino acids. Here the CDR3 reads CASSLAPTSGSGETQYF. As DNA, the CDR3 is TGTGCCAGCAGCTTGGCCCCGACTAGCGGGAGCGGAGAGACCCAGTACTTC.

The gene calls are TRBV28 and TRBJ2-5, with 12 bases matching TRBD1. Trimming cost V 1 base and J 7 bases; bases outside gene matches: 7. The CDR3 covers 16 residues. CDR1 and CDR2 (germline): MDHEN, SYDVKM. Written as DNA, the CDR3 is TGTGCCAGCAGTTTATTTCCCGGGACAGGGGGCGGGACCCAGTACTTC. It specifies CASSLFPGTGGGTQYF.

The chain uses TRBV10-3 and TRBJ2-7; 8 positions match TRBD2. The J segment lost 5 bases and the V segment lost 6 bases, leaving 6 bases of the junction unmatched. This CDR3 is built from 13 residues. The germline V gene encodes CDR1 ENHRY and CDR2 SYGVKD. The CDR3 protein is CAISFSGNHEQYF. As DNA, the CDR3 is TGTGCCATCAGCTTTAGCGGGAACCACGAGCAGTACTTC.

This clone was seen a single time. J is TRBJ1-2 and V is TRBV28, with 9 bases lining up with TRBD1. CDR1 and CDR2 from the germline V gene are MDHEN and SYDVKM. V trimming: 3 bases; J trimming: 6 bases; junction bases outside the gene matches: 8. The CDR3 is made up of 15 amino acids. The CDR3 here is CASSFLRTGANGYTF. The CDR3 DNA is TGTGCCAGCAGTTTCCTAAGGACAGGGGCAAATGGCTACACCTTC.

The CDR3 is CASSKGGYSYEQYF. The CDR3 nucleotides read TGTGCCAGCAGTAAGGGCGGCTACTCCTACGAGCAGTACTTC. The chain employs TRBV27 and TRBJ2-7; D is uncertain. Between the trimmed V and J ends, which lost 5 bases and 0 bases, there was a span of 11 bases. CDR3 size: 14 residues. Germline-derived CDR1 and CDR2 are MNHEY and SMNVEV (reference sequence).

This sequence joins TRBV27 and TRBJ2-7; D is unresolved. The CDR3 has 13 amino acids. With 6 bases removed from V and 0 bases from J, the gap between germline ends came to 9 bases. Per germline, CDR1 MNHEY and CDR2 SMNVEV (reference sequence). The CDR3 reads CASSPSSSYEQYF. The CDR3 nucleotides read TGTGCCAGCAGCCCCTCTAGCTCCTACGAGCAGTACTTC.

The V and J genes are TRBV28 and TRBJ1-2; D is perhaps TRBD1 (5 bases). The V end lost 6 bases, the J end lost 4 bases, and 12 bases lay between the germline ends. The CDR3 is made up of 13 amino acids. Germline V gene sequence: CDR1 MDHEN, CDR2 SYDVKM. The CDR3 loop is CASSQGTPYGYTF. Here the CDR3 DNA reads TGTGCCAGCAGCCAGGGCACACCCTATGGCTACACCTTC.